The T cell receptor (beta chain) under discussion was sequenced for a study of T cell responses to AZD1222 COVID-19 vaccine. Broader study findings: At baseline, seropositivity was found in only six or seven AZD1222 recipients.

Worth noting for this clone: Its antigen remains unknown.

Measured with immunoSEQ multiplex PCR; TCRdb has only the in-frame clones, and not every one. The table has roughly 150,000 clones, approximately 90% seen once. V was clipped by 2 bases and J by 1 base, with 8 bases between them. The germline CDR1 and CDR2 sequences are LGHNA and YSLEER. The CDR3 is 14 residues long. This chain links TRBV4-3 with TRBJ1-1; no reliable D call. The clonotype originates from an adult in good health. The sequences come from peripheral blood, collected on day 0 of AZD1222 vaccination. Here the CDR3 reads CASSQPGPNTEAFF. The CDR3 DNA is TGCGCCAGCAGCCAACCAGGCCCGAACACTGAAGCTTTCTTT.